The 18 T cell receptor beta chains below were found in one sample sequenced in a study of cytomegalovirus exposure and HLA in healthy donors. With 60 Vbeta and 13 Jbeta primers, the PCR was carried out. The method was immunoSEQ multiplex PCR; TCRdb's version includes in-frame clones alone and lacks a portion of them. The data show about 140,000 clones, 70% to 80% seen once. Material for sequencing was PBMCs. The receptors were gathered from a man under 40 in good health and CMV-seronegative.

V gene TRBV7-2 combines with J gene TRBJ2-3, with 7 bases matching TRBD2. V lost 3 bases and J lost 7; bases outside the gene matches: 10. Germline CDR1 is SGHTA and CDR2 is FQGNSA. The CDR3 consists of 15 residues. CDR3 loop: CASSLWREMENTQYF. CDR3 bases: TGTGCCAGCAGCTTGTGGCGGGAGATGGAGAATACGCAGTATTTT.

The chain combines TRBV7-8 with TRBJ1-3; D may be TRBD1 (6 bases). Looked up from germline, CDR1 is SGHVS and CDR2 is FQNEAQ. The V end was cut by 5 bases, the J end by 3 bases, with 17 bases between. CDR3 length equals 16 residues. For the CDR3, the DNA is TGTGCCAGCAGCCTAATCCCGGGACAAGGTGGAAACACCATATATTTT. Translated: CASSLIPGQGGNTIYF.

DNA for the CDR3: TGTGCCAGCAGTGAAAGACACATTGAAGCTTTCTTT. It translates to CASSERHIEAFF. V gene TRBV6-1 combines with J gene TRBJ1-1; D uncertain. V lost 2 bases and J lost 7, with 8 bases in between. From germline, CDR1 is MNHNS and CDR2 SASEGT. This CDR3 is 12 amino acids long.

V usage is TRBV18 and J usage is TRBJ2-3, with D uncertain. This CDR3 contains 13 residues. V lost 3 bases and J 5 bases, leaving 9 bases between the germline ends. The V gene's germline CDR1 is KGHSH and CDR2 LQKENI. CDR3 region: CASSPGLEDTQYF. The CDR3, as DNA: TGTGCCAGCTCACCCGGGTTAGAAGATACGCAGTATTTT.

V usage is TRBV6-6 and J usage is TRBJ1-4; no reliable D call. Germline lookup yields CDR1 MNHNY and CDR2 SVGAGI (reference sequence). The length of the CDR3 is 15 residues. V gave up 2 bases and J gave up 8 bases, with 15 bases separating them. DNA for the CDR3: TGTGCCAGCAGTTACGGCGGCGTCGCGGGGGAAAAACTGTTTTTT. It codes for CASSYGGVAGEKLFF.

The chain employs TRBV19 and TRBJ2-7; D possibly corresponds to TRBD2 (5 bases). The germline V and J ends were trimmed by 3 bases and 6 bases, with 12 bases remaining between them. This CDR3 spans 13 amino acids. Germline values: CDR1 LNHDA, CDR2 SQIVND (reference sequence). As DNA, the CDR3 is TGTGCCAGTAGTATCAGTAGAGGAGGCGAGCAGTACTTC. As protein: CASSISRGGEQYF.

This clone was counted a single time. This chain joins TRBV6-4 and TRBJ2-7, with D perhaps matching TRBD1 (6 bases). Germline loops: CDR1 MRHNA, CDR2 SNTAGT. V shed 5 bases and J shed 1 base, with 9 bases lying between them. The CDR3 length is 13 residues. CDR3 nucleotides: TGTGCCAGCAGTAGGACAGAGTCCTACGAGCAGTACTTC. Translating it yields CASSRTESYEQYF.

Details on this clone: Other DNA variants within this sample encode the same CDR3. The chain joins TRBV27 to TRBJ2-7; 12 bases align to TRBD2. V was clipped by 4 bases and J by 1 base; unmatched bases: 2. Germline-derived CDR1 and CDR2 are MNHEY and SMNVEV (reference sequence). The CDR3 consists of 15 residues. CDR3 coding DNA: TGTGCCAGCAGTTCGGGACTAGCGGGTTCCTACGAGCAGTACTTC. Amino acids: CASSSGLAGSYEQYF.

The CDR3 sequence is CASSSASGSHYEQYF. CDR3 in DNA: TGTGCCAGCAGCTCAGCTAGCGGGAGCCACTACGAGCAGTACTTC. The rearrangement links TRBV9 to TRBJ2-7, with TRBD2 identical over 10 bases. The CDR3 extends over 15 amino acids. V lost 4 bases and J lost 3; bases outside the gene matches: 7. Germline CDR1 reads SGDLS; CDR2 reads YYNGEE.

This rearrangement joins TRBV28 to TRBJ1-2, with 7 nucleotides matching TRBD1. This CDR3 contains 17 residues. The V segment lost 7 bases and the J segment 5 bases; nucleotides outside the gene matches: 19. Germline CDR1 MDHEN, CDR2 SYDVKM. The DNA for the CDR3 is TGTGCCAGCACGTCGCGTTCAGACTCGGGACAGCCTTATGGCTACACCTTC. Translation: CASTSRSDSGQPYGYTF.

The chain combines TRBV30 with TRBJ2-7; TRBD1 agrees at 10 bases. The CDR3 totals 16 residues. Trimming cost V 0 bases and J 3 bases; bases outside gene matches: 8. Per the germline V gene, CDR1 is GTSNPN and CDR2 is SVGIG (reference sequence). The CDR3 bases are TGTGCCTGGAGTGTGGGGAGATGGGACAGGGGCTACGAGCAGTACTTC. This gives the protein CAWSVGRWDRGYEQYF.

In its sample, this clone was seen a few times. This rearrangement joins TRBV10-3 to TRBJ1-2; 8 nucleotides match TRBD1. The junction had 5 bases not matched to a gene; V was cut back by 4 bases and J by 4 bases. The CDR3 extends over 14 amino acids. Germline CDR1 is ENHRY and CDR2 is SYGVKD. In DNA form, the CDR3 reads TGTGCCATCAGTGGGGGACAGGCCGGCTATGGCTACACCTTC. It translates to CAISGGQAGYGYTF.

This sequence joins TRBV10-3 and TRBJ2-2; D uncertain. Germline V gene lookup returns CDR1 ENHRY and CDR2 SYGVKD. Trimming shortened V by 3 bases and J by 6 bases, and 20 bases separated the two germline ends. This CDR3 has 17 amino acids. CDR3: CAISDLLSRRSAGELFF. As DNA, the CDR3 is TGTGCCATCAGTGACCTGCTTTCGAGACGGAGCGCCGGGGAGCTGTTTTTT.

This chain uses TRBV25-1 with TRBJ2-3; tentative D call: TRBD2 (6 bases). CDR1 and CDR2 (germline): MGHDK, SYGVNS. V lost 4 bases to trimming and J lost 5 bases, with 13 bases between them. The CDR3 is made up of 14 amino acids. For the CDR3, the DNA is TGTGCCAGCAGTGTCGGAGGGAGTATAGATACGCAGTATTTT. Its translation is CASSVGGSIDTQYF.

The chain is built from TRBV28 and TRBJ2-3; 11 bases map to TRBD2. J lost 3 bases, V lost 7 bases, and 3 bases had no gene match. The CDR3 loop spans 14 amino acids. CDR1 is MDHEN, CDR2 SYDVKM, per germline. CDR3 amino acids: CASTLAGATDTQYF. DNA of the CDR3: TGTGCCAGCACACTAGCGGGAGCGACAGATACGCAGTATTTT.

This chain joins TRBV28 and TRBJ1-5; D is ambiguous. CDR1 and CDR2 (germline): MDHEN, SYDVKM. The CDR3 runs 12 residues. V was pared by 8 bases and J by 0 bases, with 5 bases between. DNA for the CDR3: TGTGCCAGCGTCTATAGCAATCAGCCCCAGCATTTT. Protein: CASVYSNQPQHF. The full variable domain, completed using reference TRBV28 and TRBJ1-5, is DVKVTQSSRYLVKRTGEKVFLECVQDMDHENMFWYRQDPGLGLRLIYFSYDVKMKEKGDIPEGYSVSREKKERFSLILESASTNQTSMYLCASVYSNQPQHFGDGTRLSIL.

V gene TRBV7-2 combines with J gene TRBJ1-1; D gene uncertain. The CDR3 runs to 14 residues. The V gene lost 0 bases and the J gene lost 3 bases, with 8 bases spanning the gap. Germline lookup yields CDR1 SGHTA and CDR2 FQGNSA. CDR3 region: CASSLARTDTEAFF. The CDR3 DNA is TGTGCCAGCAGCTTAGCCCGGACTGACACTGAAGCTTTCTTT.

The CDR3 nucleotides are TGTGCCAGCAGTCCCCAGGGACAGGGATATTATGGCTACACCTTC. Its translation: CASSPQGQGYYGYTF. The chain joins TRBV27 to TRBJ1-2; 9 nucleotides line up with TRBD1. The CDR3 runs 15 residues. Germline CDR1 and CDR2: MNHEY and SMNVEV (reference sequence). V dropped 5 bases and J dropped 5; count of bases not matched to a gene: 9.